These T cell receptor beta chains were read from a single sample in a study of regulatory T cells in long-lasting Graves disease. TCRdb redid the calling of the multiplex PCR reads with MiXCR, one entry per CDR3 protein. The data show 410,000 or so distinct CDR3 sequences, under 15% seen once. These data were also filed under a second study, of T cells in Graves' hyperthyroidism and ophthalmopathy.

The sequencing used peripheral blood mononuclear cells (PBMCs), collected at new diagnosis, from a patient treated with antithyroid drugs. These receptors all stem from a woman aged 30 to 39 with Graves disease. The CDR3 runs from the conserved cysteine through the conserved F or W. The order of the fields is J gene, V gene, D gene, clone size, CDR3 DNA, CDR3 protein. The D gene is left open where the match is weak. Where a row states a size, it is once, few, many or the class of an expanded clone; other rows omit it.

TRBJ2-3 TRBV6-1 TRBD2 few TGTGCCAGCAGTGAAGCGATTAGCGGGGGGGCGTCAGATACGCAGTATTTT CASSEAISGGASDTQYF
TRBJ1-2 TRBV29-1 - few TGCAGCGTTGAAGATCGGGCCAGGGGCCACTATGGCTACACCTTC CSVEDRARGHYGYTF
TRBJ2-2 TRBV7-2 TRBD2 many TGTGCCAGCAGCTCTAGAGCGGGGCGCTCCACCGGGGAGCTGTTTTTT CASSSRAGRSTGELFF
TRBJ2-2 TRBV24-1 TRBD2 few TGTGCCACCAGTGAGGACCTGCCGGGACTAGCGGGCGGGGAGCTGTTTTTT CATSEDLPGLAGGELFF
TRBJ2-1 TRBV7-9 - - TGTGCCAGCAGCGTAGGTCCTCTGAGTCGGTACAATGAGCAGTTCTTC CASSVGPLSRYNEQFF
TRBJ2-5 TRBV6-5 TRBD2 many TGTGCCAGCAGTTCGCTTAGCGGGAGGGTAGGACAAGAGACCCAGTACTTC CASSSLSGRVGQETQYF
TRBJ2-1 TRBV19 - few TGTGCCAGTAGTATAGGGACAAATGAGCAGTTCTTC CASSIGTNEQFF
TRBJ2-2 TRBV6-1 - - TGTGCCAGCGCGGGCGGCATGAACACCGGGGAGCTGTTTTTT CASAGGMNTGELFF
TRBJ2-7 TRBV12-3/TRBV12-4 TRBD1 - TGTGCCAGCAGTTCGGACAGGCCTCAGTACTTC CASSSDRPQYF
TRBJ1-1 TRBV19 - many TGTGCCAGTAGTATAAAGGTGGCGAACACTGAAGCTTTCTTT CASSIKVANTEAFF
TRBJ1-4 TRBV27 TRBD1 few TGTGCCAGCAGTCCCGGACAGGTTTTTGAAAAACTGTTTTTT CASSPGQVFEKLFF
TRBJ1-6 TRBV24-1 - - TGTGCCACCAGTGGCTCCCCGGGGGACTCACCCCTCCACTTT CATSGSPGDSPLHF
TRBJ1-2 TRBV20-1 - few TGCAGTGCTAGAGATGGGGAGGACTATGGCTACACCTTC CSARDGEDYGYTF
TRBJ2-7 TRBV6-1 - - TGTGCCAGCAGTGTAAAGTTCAGGGGGGCCATCTACGAGCAGTACTTC CASSVKFRGAIYEQYF
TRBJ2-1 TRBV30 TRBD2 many TGTGCCTGGAGTGTACAAGCGGGAGGGTATGAGCAGTTCTTC CAWSVQAGGYEQFF
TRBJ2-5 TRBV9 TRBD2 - TGTGCCAGCAGCCTACAGGACTGGCGGGAGGGGGAGACCCAGTACTTC CASSLQDWREGETQYF
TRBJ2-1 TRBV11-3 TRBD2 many TGTGCCAGCAGCCCCCGGGGTAGCGGGAGGGCCACATCCTACAATGAGCAGTTCTTC CASSPRGSGRATSYNEQFF
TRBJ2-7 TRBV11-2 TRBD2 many TGTGCCAGCAGCTCACTGACTAGCGGGAGTCCTGGGGGCTCCTACGAGCAGTACTTC CASSSLTSGSPGGSYEQYF
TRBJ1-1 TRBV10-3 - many TGTGCCATCAGAGAGAACACTGAAGCTTTCTTT CAIRENTEAFF
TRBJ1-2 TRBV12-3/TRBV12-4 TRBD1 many TGTGCCAGCAGTTTAACACAGGGGGCGCTTTATGGCTACACCTTC CASSLTQGALYGYTF
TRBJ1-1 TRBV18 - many TGTGCCAGCTCACGGACAGAGGAGAACACTGAAGCTTTCTTT CASSRTEENTEAFF
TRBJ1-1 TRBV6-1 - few TGTGCCAGCATTCGCACTGAAGCTTTCTTT CASIRTEAFF
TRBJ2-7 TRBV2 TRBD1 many TGTGCCAACCTGGGACAGGAACTCTCCTACGAGCAGTACTTC CANLGQELSYEQYF
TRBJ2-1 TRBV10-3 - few TGTGCCATCATGCGGACTGATGGGGCATACAATGAGCAGTTCTTC CAIMRTDGAYNEQFF
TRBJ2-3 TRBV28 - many TGTGCCAGCAGTTCTATCCTAAGCGGAGTGGGACGGGATACGCAGTATTTT CASSSILSGVGRDTQYF
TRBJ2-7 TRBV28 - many TGTGCCAGCAGTGCCAGGGGCTACGAGCAGTACTTC CASSARGYEQYF
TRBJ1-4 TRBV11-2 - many TGTGCCAGCAGCTTAGGTGCGACCTTATGTTTT CASSLGATLCF
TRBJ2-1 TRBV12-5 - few TGTGCTAGTGGTTTATTAGCGATCAATGAGCAGTTCTTC CASGLLAINEQFF
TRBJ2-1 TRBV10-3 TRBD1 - TGTGCCATCAGGGGACAGAGCTCCTACAATGAGCAGTTCTTC CAIRGQSSYNEQFF
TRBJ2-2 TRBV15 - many TGTGCCACTAAAAGGGGCGGAGTCTCAGGCGGGGAGCTGTTTTTT CATKRGGVSGGELFF
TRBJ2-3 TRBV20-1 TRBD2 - TGCAGTGCGAGCGGGATAGGAGATACGCAGTATTTT CSASGIGDTQYF
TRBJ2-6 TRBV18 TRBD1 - TGTGCCAGCCCGGACAGGATCCCCTCTGGGGCCAACGTCCTGACTTTC CASPDRIPSGANVLTF
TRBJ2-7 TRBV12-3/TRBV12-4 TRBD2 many TGTGCCAGCCGCGGGGGAGGCTACGAGCAGTACTTC CASRGGGYEQYF
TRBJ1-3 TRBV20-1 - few TGCAGTGCTCGAAGGGACGGCGGAAACACCATATATTTT CSARRDGGNTIYF
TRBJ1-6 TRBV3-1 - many TGTGCCAGCAGCCAAGAGCGGCCAGTTCATTCACCCCTCCACTTT CASSQERPVHSPLHF
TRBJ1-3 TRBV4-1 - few TGCGCCAGCAGCCAAGATTGGGCAGTCTCCTCTGGAAACACCATATATTTT CASSQDWAVSSGNTIYF
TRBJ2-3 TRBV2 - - TGTGCCAGCAGTGCCAAGACCGGGAACACAGATACGCAGTATTTT CASSAKTGNTDTQYF
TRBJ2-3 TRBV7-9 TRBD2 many TGTGCCAGCAGCTTAGTCGCGGGAGGGCCGGGAGATACGCAGTATTTT CASSLVAGGPGDTQYF
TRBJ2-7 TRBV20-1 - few TGCAGTGCCCTCTTCTATGGCGGCGAGCAGTACTTC CSALFYGGEQYF
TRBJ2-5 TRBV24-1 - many TGTGCCACCAGTGATTTTAAAGAGAAAGAGACCCAGTACTTC CATSDFKEKETQYF
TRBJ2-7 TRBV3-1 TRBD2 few TGTGCCAGCAGCCAAGAGCCACTTCCGGAGAGCGGGGGCTACGAGCAGTACTTC CASSQEPLPESGGYEQYF
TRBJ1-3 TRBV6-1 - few TGTGCCAGCAGTGAAATAAGTGAAGCTGGAAACACCATATATTTT CASSEISEAGNTIYF
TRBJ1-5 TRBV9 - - TGTGCCAGCAGCGTAGAGTCCGAGGGACCCCAGCATTTT CASSVESEGPQHF
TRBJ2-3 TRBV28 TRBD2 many TGTGCCAGCAAACTAGCGGGGGATACGCAGTATTTT CASKLAGDTQYF
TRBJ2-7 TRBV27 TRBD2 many TGTGCCAGATTAATGACTAGCGGGACCATGTACTACGAGCAGTACTTC CARLMTSGTMYYEQYF
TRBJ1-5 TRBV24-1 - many TGTGCCACCAGTGATTTGAGGGGCAATCAGCCCCAGCATTTT CATSDLRGNQPQHF
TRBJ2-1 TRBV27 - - TGTGCCAGCAGCTCACCGGGTTATGGACTCTCCTACAATGAGCAGTTCTTC CASSSPGYGLSYNEQFF
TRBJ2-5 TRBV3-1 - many TGTGCCAGCAGCCAAGGGGTACGAGGGCAAGAGACCCAGTACTTC CASSQGVRGQETQYF
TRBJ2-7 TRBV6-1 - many TGTGCCAGCAGTGACTCGGGGTACGAGCAGTACTTC CASSDSGYEQYF
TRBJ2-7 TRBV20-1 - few TGCAGTGCTTCACATCCTGACAAGCCCTCCTACGAGCAGTACTTC CSASHPDKPSYEQYF
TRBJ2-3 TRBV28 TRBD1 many TGTGCCAGCAGTTGGACAGGGCTAGCCACAGATACGCAGTATTTT CASSWTGLATDTQYF
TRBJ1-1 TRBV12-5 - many TGTGCTAGTGGTTTGGGGGGAGACACTGAAGCTTTCTTT CASGLGGDTEAFF
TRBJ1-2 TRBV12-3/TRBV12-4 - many TGTGCCAGCAGTTTTCGGGGTTCTGGCTACACCTTC CASSFRGSGYTF
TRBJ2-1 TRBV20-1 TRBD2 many TGCAGTGCTATAGCGGGAGGGTACAATGAGCAGTTCTTC CSAIAGGYNEQFF